These T cell receptor beta chains were read from a single sample in a study of blood T cell repertoires in COVID-19. Sequenced by immunoSEQ multiplex PCR; TCRdb stores in-frame clones only, minus some. The data contain around 220,000 clones, 75% to 90% of them seen just once; the ten biggest clones take up about 5%. The sequencing sample was made of peripheral blood. The receptors here all came from a human donor in a cohort sampled during active COVID-19. Each CDR3 is given with its conserved first and last residue. The D gene is left open where the match is weak. Clone size appears in some rows only: once, few, many, or a class for an expanded clone.

D: .; J: TRBJ2-3; length: 15; V: TRBV9; size: once; DNA: TGTGCCAGCAGCGCTGGCGGCGGAGGGACAGATACGCAGTATTTT; CDR3: CASSAGGGGTDTQYF
D: .; J: TRBJ2-7; length: 14; V: TRBV6-5; size: many; DNA: TGTGCCAGCAGTTACTCGGTCAGGGTCCACGAGCAGTACTTC; CDR3: CASSYSVRVHEQYF
D: .; J: TRBJ1-2; length: 13; V: TRBV28; size: .; DNA: TGTGCCAGCAGTTTGGTAGGGGCGGGGGGCTACACCTTC; CDR3: CASSLVGAGGYTF
D: TRBD1; J: TRBJ2-7; length: 16; V: TRBV9; size: .; DNA: TGTGCCAGCAGCTTCACCGGGACAGGGGGCTTCGGCGAGCAGTACTTC; CDR3: CASSFTGTGGFGEQYF
D: .; J: TRBJ2-3; length: 14; V: TRBV5-1; size: .; DNA: TGCGCCAGCAGCTTGGTCCCAGGGAAAGATACGCAGTATTTT; CDR3: CASSLVPGKDTQYF
D: .; J: TRBJ1-2; length: 15; V: TRBV7-3; size: .; DNA: TGTGCCAGCACCCCAAGAGAGGGCAGCCCCTATGGCTACACCTTC; CDR3: CASTPREGSPYGYTF
D: .; J: TRBJ2-4; length: 11; V: TRBV6-5; size: .; DNA: TGTGCCAGCACACAGGGGGGGTTGCGGTACTTC; CDR3: CASTQGGLRYF
D: TRBD1; J: TRBJ1-5; length: 12; V: TRBV29-1; size: .; DNA: TGCAGCGTCAGGGGGTTCCTTCAGCCCCAGCATTTT; CDR3: CSVRGFLQPQHF
D: .; J: TRBJ1-5; length: 14; V: TRBV19; size: .; DNA: TGTGCCAGTAGTATAATGACGGGGAATCAGCCCCAGCATTTT; CDR3: CASSIMTGNQPQHF
D: TRBD1; J: TRBJ1-1; length: 15; V: TRBV5-1; size: .; DNA: TGCGCCAGCAGCCCAAACAGACAGGGGAAGACTGAAGCTTTCTTT; CDR3: CASSPNRQGKTEAFF
D: TRBD2; J: TRBJ2-5; length: 14; V: TRBV9; size: .; DNA: TGTGCCAGCAGCGCGGGAGGGCATGGGGAGACCCAGTACTTC; CDR3: CASSAGGHGETQYF
D: TRBD2; J: TRBJ2-3; length: 14; V: TRBV27; size: .; DNA: TGTGCCAGCAGTTTCCAGGGAGGGGCAGATACGCAGTATTTT; CDR3: CASSFQGGADTQYF
D: .; J: TRBJ2-1; length: 12; V: TRBV6-6; size: .; DNA: TGTGCCAGTGCTAGCAGATACAATGAGCAGTTCTTC; CDR3: CASASRYNEQFF
D: TRBD2; J: TRBJ2-7; length: 15; V: TRBV6-5; size: .; DNA: TGTGCCAGCAGTTATGGAGCGGGGAGCTCCTACGAGCAGTACTTC; CDR3: CASSYGAGSSYEQYF
D: .; J: TRBJ2-2; length: 15; V: TRBV28; size: .; DNA: TGTGCCAGCAGTGCTGGACTACAGAACACCGGGGAGCTGTTTTTT; CDR3: CASSAGLQNTGELFF
D: .; J: TRBJ1-2; length: 12; V: TRBV6-5; size: .; DNA: TGTGCCAGCAGAACAGGGCAAAGGGGCTACACCTTC; CDR3: CASRTGQRGYTF
D: .; J: TRBJ2-3; length: 14; V: TRBV27; size: .; DNA: TGTGCCAGCAGTGCCCGAGGAGCGTCAGATACGCAGTATTTT; CDR3: CASSARGASDTQYF
D: TRBD1; J: TRBJ1-1; length: 15; V: TRBV9; size: .; DNA: TGTGCCAGCAGCGGGCACGACAGGGGCGCCGCTGAAGCTTTCTTT; CDR3: CASSGHDRGAAEAFF
D: TRBD2; J: TRBJ2-7; length: 17; V: TRBV5-1; size: .; DNA: TGCGCCAGCAGCCTGGGGGCGAGGAGCGGGAGTATCTACGAGCAGTACTTC; CDR3: CASSLGARSGSIYEQYF
D: TRBD1; J: TRBJ1-5; length: 17; V: TRBV30; size: .; DNA: TGTGCCTGGAGTGTACGCGGAGGGGGCTTTGGCAATCAGCCCCAGCATTTT; CDR3: CAWSVRGGGFGNQPQHF
D: TRBD1; J: TRBJ1-2; length: 17; V: TRBV6-2/TRBV6-3; size: .; DNA: TGTGCCAGCAGTAGAACCGGGACAGGGATGGATGTCTATGGCTACACCTTC; CDR3: CASSRTGTGMDVYGYTF
D: .; J: TRBJ2-7; length: 15; V: TRBV5-4; size: .; DNA: TGTGCCAGCAGCTTGGGTGGTAGCAATCTCAACGAGCAGTACTTC; CDR3: CASSLGGSNLNEQYF
D: .; J: TRBJ1-2; length: 15; V: TRBV6-6; size: .; DNA: TGTGCCAGCAGTCACGCCGGGACGGGGGGAAGCCGGTACACCTTC; CDR3: CASSHAGTGGSRYTF
D: .; J: TRBJ2-7; length: 15; V: TRBV18; size: few; DNA: TGTGCCAGCTCACCACCGGAGCAGGGGAAATACGAGCAGTACTTC; CDR3: CASSPPEQGKYEQYF
D: .; J: TRBJ2-7; length: 14; V: TRBV6-5; size: .; DNA: TGTGCCAGCAGTTACCGCAGCGCAACCTACGAGCAGTACTTC; CDR3: CASSYRSATYEQYF
D: .; J: TRBJ2-5; length: 12; V: TRBV6-2/TRBV6-3; size: once; DNA: TGTGCCAGCAGTTACTCTATGGAGACCCAGTACTTC; CDR3: CASSYSMETQYF
D: .; J: TRBJ1-2; length: 13; V: TRBV6-2/TRBV6-3; size: .; DNA: TGTGCCAGCAGTTCGAACGGGTTCTATGGCTACACCTTC; CDR3: CASSSNGFYGYTF
D: TRBD2; J: TRBJ2-7; length: 15; V: TRBV7-9; size: .; DNA: TGTGCCAGCAGTCCCCGACTAGCGGGACTCTACGAGCAGTACTTC; CDR3: CASSPRLAGLYEQYF
D: .; J: TRBJ1-1; length: 13; V: TRBV6-5; size: .; DNA: TGTGCCAGCCGCGGGCGATGGGACACTGAAGCTTTCTTT; CDR3: CASRGRWDTEAFF
D: .; J: TRBJ1-3; length: 14; V: TRBV25-1; size: .; DNA: TGTGCCAGCAGTGAACCCTACTCTGGAAACACCATATATTTT; CDR3: CASSEPYSGNTIYF
D: TRBD2; J: TRBJ2-2; length: 16; V: TRBV9; size: once; DNA: TGTGCCAGCAGCGTAGACCCGGGGGGGGGTACCGGGGAGCTGTTTTTT; CDR3: CASSVDPGGGTGELFF
D: TRBD2; J: TRBJ2-1; length: 15; V: TRBV10-3; size: few; DNA: TGTGCCATCAGAAAAGCGGGAGATGTCTACAATGAGCAGTTCTTC; CDR3: CAIRKAGDVYNEQFF
D: .; J: TRBJ2-3; length: 15; V: TRBV11-2; size: few; DNA: TGTGCCAGCAGCTTAGATCGTTTGAGCACAGATACGCAGTATTTT; CDR3: CASSLDRLSTDTQYF
D: TRBD1; J: TRBJ1-2; length: 14; V: TRBV30; size: once; DNA: TGTGCCTGGAGTCCCCACAGACAGGGTGAAGGCTACACCTTC; CDR3: CAWSPHRQGEGYTF
D: .; J: TRBJ1-2; length: 14; V: TRBV6-5; size: .; DNA: TGTGCCAGCAGTCTGACAGCCTCTAACTATGGCTACACCTTC; CDR3: CASSLTASNYGYTF
D: .; J: TRBJ2-2; length: 14; V: TRBV19; size: .; DNA: TGTGCCAGTAGTTCCCTAGCGTTCACCGGGGAGCTGTTTTTT; CDR3: CASSSLAFTGELFF
D: .; J: TRBJ2-7; length: 13; V: TRBV28; size: .; DNA: TGTGCCAGCAACACGGGAACCTCCTACGAGCAGTACTTC; CDR3: CASNTGTSYEQYF
D: .; J: TRBJ1-3; length: 16; V: TRBV6-5; size: once; DNA: TGTGCCAGCAGTTACTCTGGGACAATCTCTGGAAACACCATATATTTT; CDR3: CASSYSGTISGNTIYF
D: .; J: TRBJ2-1; length: 15; V: TRBV27; size: once; DNA: TGTGCCAGCAGTTTGAGTCACCCTGTCTACAATGAGCAGTTCTTC; CDR3: CASSLSHPVYNEQFF
D: TRBD1; J: TRBJ2-3; length: 18; V: TRBV4-3; size: .; DNA: TGCGCCAGCAGCCAAGGACTATCCGGACAGGGGGCGCGAGATACGCAGTATTTT; CDR3: CASSQGLSGQGARDTQYF
D: TRBD2; J: TRBJ2-3; length: 18; V: TRBV5-4; size: .; DNA: TGTGCCAGCAGCTTGGGGGCGGGAGGCCCTCGAAGCACAGATACGCAGTATTTT; CDR3: CASSLGAGGPRSTDTQYF
D: TRBD2; J: TRBJ2-7; length: 16; V: TRBV6-5; size: .; DNA: TGTGCCAGCAGTTACTCGACACTAGCGGGAGTCTACGAGCAGTACTTC; CDR3: CASSYSTLAGVYEQYF
D: TRBD2; J: TRBJ2-7; length: 15; V: TRBV29-1; size: .; DNA: TGCAGCGTTGAAGTTGTAGCGGGAGGGGACTACGAGCAGTACTTC; CDR3: CSVEVVAGGDYEQYF
D: TRBD2; J: TRBJ2-1; length: 16; V: TRBV6-4; size: .; DNA: TGTGCCAGCAGTGACTCGGCGGGAGGGTGGTACAATGAGCAGTTCTTC; CDR3: CASSDSAGGWYNEQFF
D: TRBD2; J: TRBJ2-3; length: 15; V: TRBV6-5; size: .; DNA: TGTGCCAGCACCTCCGGGGGGGCGCGGGGAGATACGCAGTATTTT; CDR3: CASTSGGARGDTQYF
D: .; J: TRBJ2-7; length: 15; V: TRBV4-2; size: few; DNA: TGTGCCAGCAGCGTAGGGCTTAGGGGTACCTACGAGCAGTACTTC; CDR3: CASSVGLRGTYEQYF
D: TRBD1; J: TRBJ1-1; length: 13; V: TRBV5-1; size: few; DNA: TGCGCCAGCAGCCAGGGGGGGAACACTGAAGCTTTCTTT; CDR3: CASSQGGNTEAFF